This TCR beta chain was sequenced for a study of Tregs in tolerant kidney transplant recipients. The table came from immunoSEQ multiplex PCR; TCRdb's copy has only in-frame clones and leaves some out. Here the sample spans under 95,000 clones, roughly 90% being singletons. Here the sequenced sample was Tregs from blood, taken before the transplant. This sequence originates from a human donor who received a combined kidney and bone marrow transplant.

DNA for the CDR3: TGTGCCAGCAGCCCCAAAAATAACGGAGACCGATACTACGAGCAGTACTTC. Residues: CASSPKNNGDRYYEQYF. The J gene is TRBJ2-7, the V gene TRBV21-1; no DNA check was done on the table's D call, TRBD2. TRBV21-1 is listed as a pseudogene. The CDR3 has 17 residues.